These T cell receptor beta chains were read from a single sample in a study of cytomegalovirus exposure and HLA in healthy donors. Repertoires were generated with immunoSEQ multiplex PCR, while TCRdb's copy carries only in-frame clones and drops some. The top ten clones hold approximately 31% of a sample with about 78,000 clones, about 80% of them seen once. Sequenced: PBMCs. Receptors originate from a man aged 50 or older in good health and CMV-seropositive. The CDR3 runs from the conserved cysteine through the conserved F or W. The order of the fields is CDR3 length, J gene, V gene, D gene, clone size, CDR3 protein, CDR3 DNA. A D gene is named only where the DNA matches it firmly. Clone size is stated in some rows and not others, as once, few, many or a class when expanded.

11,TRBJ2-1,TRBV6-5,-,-,CATHRVDEQFF,TGTGCCACCCACAGGGTGGATGAGCAGTTCTTC
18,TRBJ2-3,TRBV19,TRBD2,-,CASDRGDGAGGGTDTQYF,TGTGCCAGTGACCGAGGGGACGGAGCGGGAGGGGGCACAGATACGCAGTATTTT
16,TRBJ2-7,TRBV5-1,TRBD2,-,CASSASRTSGNYEQYF,TGCGCCAGCAGCGCCTCCCGGACTAGCGGAAACTACGAGCAGTACTTC
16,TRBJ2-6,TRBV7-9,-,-,CASSRRGGDGANVLTF,TGTGCCAGCAGTCGCAGGGGTGGTGACGGGGCCAACGTCCTGACTTTC
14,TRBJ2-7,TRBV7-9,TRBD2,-,CSSSAGLATWEQYF,TGTTCCAGCAGCGCGGGACTAGCGACCTGGGAGCAGTACTTC
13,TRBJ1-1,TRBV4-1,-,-,CASSQAGDTEAFF,TGCGCCAGCAGCCAAGCAGGCGACACTGAAGCTTTCTTT
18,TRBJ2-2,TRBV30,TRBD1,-,CAWSVTGAYTSNTGELFF,TGTGCCTGGAGCGTGACAGGGGCCTATACTTCGAACACCGGGGAGCTGTTTTTT
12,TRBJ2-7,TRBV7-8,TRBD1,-,CASREAGTGLYF,TGTGCCAGCAGAGAGGCCGGGACAGGGCTCTACTTC
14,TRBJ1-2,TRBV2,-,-,CASSVRQGGDGYTF,TGTGCCAGCAGTGTTAGGCAGGGAGGGGATGGCTACACCTTC
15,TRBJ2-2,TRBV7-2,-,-,CASSLDSGDTGELFF,TGTGCCAGCAGCTTAGATTCCGGGGACACCGGGGAGCTGTTTTTT
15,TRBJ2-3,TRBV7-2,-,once,CASSLEHSRTDTQYF,TGTGCCAGCAGCTTAGAGCACAGCCGCACAGATACGCAGTATTTT
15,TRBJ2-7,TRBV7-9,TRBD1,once,CASSPRDRGSYEQYF,TGTGCCAGCAGCCCCCGGGACAGGGGTTCCTACGAGCAGTACTTC
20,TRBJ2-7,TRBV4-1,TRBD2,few,CASSQDTLGLADESSYEQYF,TGCGCCAGCAGCCAAGATACTTTGGGACTAGCGGACGAAAGCTCCTACGAGCAGTACTTC
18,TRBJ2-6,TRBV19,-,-,CASSPWLLTAPGANGLTF,TGTGCCAGTAGCCCCTGGCTACTAACCGCACCTGGGGCCAACGGCCTGACTTTC
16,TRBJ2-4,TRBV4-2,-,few,CASSQELRLGVDIQYF,TGTGCCAGCAGCCAAGAACTTAGACTAGGAGTAGACATTCAGTACTTC
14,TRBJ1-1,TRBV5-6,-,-,CASSFFQGGTEAFF,TGTGCCAGCAGCTTTTTTCAGGGTGGAACTGAAGCTTTCTTT
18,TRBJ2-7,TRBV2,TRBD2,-,CASSGGVSGLDRYYEQYF,TGTGCCAGCAGTGGGGGGGTTTCTGGACTAGATAGATACTACGAGCAGTACTTC
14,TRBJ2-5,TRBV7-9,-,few,CASSLSRGSETQYF,TGTGCCAGCAGCTTAAGTAGGGGCTCCGAGACCCAGTACTTC
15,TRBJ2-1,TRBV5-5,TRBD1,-,CASSPGTGPYNEQFF,TGTGCCAGCAGCCCCGGGACAGGGCCTTACAATGAGCAGTTCTTC
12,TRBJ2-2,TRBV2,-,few,CPTEGESGELFF,TGCCCTACGGAGGGTGAATCCGGGGAGCTGTTTTTT
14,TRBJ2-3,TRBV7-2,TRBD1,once,CASSPGTGADTQYF,TGTGCCAGCAGCCCGGGGACAGGGGCCGATACGCAGTATTTT
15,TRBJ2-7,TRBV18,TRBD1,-,CASSPRGTGLYEQYF,TGTGCCAGCTCACCACGCGGGACAGGGCTCTACGAGCAGTACTTC
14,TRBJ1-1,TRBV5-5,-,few,CASSLGQMNTEAFF,TGTGCCAGCAGCTTGGGACAGATGAACACTGAAGCTTTCTTT
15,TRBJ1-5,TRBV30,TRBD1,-,CAWSRPDRENHPQHF,TGTGCCTGGAGCAGACCAGACAGGGAAAATCACCCCCAGCATTTT
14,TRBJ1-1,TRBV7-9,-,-,CASSLVGANTEAFF,TGTGCCAGCAGCTTAGTAGGGGCGAACACTGAAGCTTTCTTT
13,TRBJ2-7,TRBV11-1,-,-,CASSHSGVREQYF,TGTGCCAGCAGCCATTCGGGGGTTAGGGAGCAGTACTTC
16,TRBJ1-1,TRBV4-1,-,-,CASSQELRRVNTEAFF,TGCGCCAGCAGCCAAGAACTGAGGCGGGTGAACACTGAAGCTTTCTTT
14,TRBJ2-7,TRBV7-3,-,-,CASSPDRSSYEQYF,TGTGCCAGCAGCCCCGACAGGTCTTCCTACGAGCAGTACTTC
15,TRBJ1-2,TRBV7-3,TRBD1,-,CASSLSGQGVGGYTF,TGTGCCAGCAGCTTATCGGGACAGGGAGTAGGCGGCTACACCTTC
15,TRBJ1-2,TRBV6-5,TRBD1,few,CASSYPIQGGYGYTF,TGTGCCAGCAGTTACCCGATACAGGGGGGCTATGGCTACACCTTC
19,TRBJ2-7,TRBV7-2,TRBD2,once,CASSLAGGPSGRSRYEQYF,TGTGCCAGCAGCTTAGCTGGAGGCCCTAGCGGGAGGTCAAGGTACGAGCAGTACTTC
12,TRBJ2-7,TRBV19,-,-,CASTQGLGEQYF,TGTGCCAGTACTCAGGGATTGGGCGAGCAGTACTTC